A few counts support the clone carrying this T cell receptor (beta chain). Its antigen is as yet unknown. The sample has other DNA sequences that encode this CDR3 too. These data belong to a study of cytomegalovirus exposure and HLA in healthy donors. A multiplex PCR was run with 60 Vbeta primers and 13 Jbeta primers. Produced via immunoSEQ multiplex PCR; TCRdb's table is partial and in-frame only. The table lists about 160,000 clones, approximately 80% of them singletons. General study results and limits: Several of the most significant clusters appeared linked to common viral pathogens, based on a later analysis.

There are 15 residues in the CDR3. The junction had 8 bases not matched to a gene; V was cut back by 8 bases and J by 4 bases. Germline CDR1 is MNHEY and CDR2 is SVGAGI. This clonotype was obtained from a woman in her forties or fifties in good health and CMV-seropositive. Sequencing was carried out using PBMCs. The rearrangement uses TRBV6-5 and TRBJ1-6, with 7 bases aligning to TRBD1. This CDR3 reads CASRGGVPYNSPLHF. The CDR3 DNA reads TGTGCCAGCCGAGGGGGCGTGCCGTATAATTCACCCCTCCACTTT.